This T cell receptor (beta chain) was captured by sequencing in a study of T cell changes during pregnancy in multiple sclerosis. V lost 5 bases to trimming and J lost 0 bases, with 11 bases between them. Germline V CDR1 and CDR2: SEHNR, FQNEAQ (reference sequence). The CDR3 has 15 residues. TCRdb keeps only in-frame clones here, not all; method: immunoSEQ multiplex PCR. Seen here are 50,000 to 65,000 clones, roughly nine tenths observed once, and the top ten hold approximately 2.1%. The V call is TRBV7-9, the J call TRBJ1-3; D is unclear. The sample was peripheral blood, taken in the first trimester of pregnancy. This receptor was taken from a female donor in good health, enrolled as a control in a pregnancy study. In nucleotides, the CDR3 is TGTGCCAGCAGCCAGGTAGTAGGCTCTGGAAACACCATATATTTT. This encodes CASSQVVGSGNTIYF.